This is a list of T cell receptor beta chains from one sample in a study of blood T cell repertoires in COVID-19. Using immunoSEQ multiplex PCR, the repertoire was profiled, and TCRdb retains in-frame clones only, with some absent. The data show under 200,000 clones, 80% seen once. The sequencing input was PBMCs or T cells enriched from blood (not recorded which). These receptor sequences come from a woman aged 55 to 70 who had recovered from COVID-19. Each CDR3 is given with its conserved first and last residue. Fields, in order: D gene, clone size, J gene, V gene, CDR3 DNA, CDR3 protein. The D gene is left open where the match is weak. The size field is filled for only some rows; it gives once, few, many or a size class.

d_gene: NA; abundance: NA; j_gene: TRBJ2-5; v_gene: TRBV9; CDR3nt: TGTGCCAGCAGCGTAGCTGGTAGCGGTTGGGGGACCCAGTACTTC; CDR3aa: CASSVAGSGWGTQYF
d_gene: NA; abundance: NA; j_gene: TRBJ2-7; v_gene: TRBV6-1; CDR3nt: TGTGCCAGCAGTGAAGCACGGGGAGGACGGACCTGGTACGAGCAGTACTTC; CDR3aa: CASSEARGGRTWYEQYF
d_gene: NA; abundance: NA; j_gene: TRBJ1-1; v_gene: TRBV5-4; CDR3nt: TGTGCCAGCAGCTGGAGGGGTGGTGAAGCTTTCTTT; CDR3aa: CASSWRGGEAFF
d_gene: NA; abundance: NA; j_gene: TRBJ2-7; v_gene: TRBV6-5; CDR3nt: TGTGCCAGCAGTCCCTTCCTTTCCTACGAGCAGTACTTC; CDR3aa: CASSPFLSYEQYF
d_gene: NA; abundance: NA; j_gene: TRBJ1-1; v_gene: TRBV19; CDR3nt: TGTGCCAGTAGTATTGGAGGACTCGAGAACACTGAAGCTTTCTTT; CDR3aa: CASSIGGLENTEAFF
d_gene: NA; abundance: few; j_gene: TRBJ1-2; v_gene: TRBV3-1/TRBV3-2; CDR3nt: TGTGCCAGCAGCCTTGACAGTACTTCTAACTATGGCTACACCTTC; CDR3aa: CASSLDSTSNYGYTF
d_gene: TRBD1; abundance: NA; j_gene: TRBJ1-1; v_gene: TRBV27; CDR3nt: TGTGCCAGCAGTTTAGACAGGGAGATGAACACTGAAGCTTTCTTT; CDR3aa: CASSLDREMNTEAFF
d_gene: TRBD1; abundance: NA; j_gene: TRBJ2-5; v_gene: TRBV28; CDR3nt: TGTGCCAGCAGCGGTCCGGGACAGGGGGCTGAGACCCAGTACTTC; CDR3aa: CASSGPGQGAETQYF
d_gene: TRBD2; abundance: NA; j_gene: TRBJ2-2; v_gene: TRBV27; CDR3nt: TGTGCCAGCAGTTTCGATTGGCGGGGGGGCCCCACCGGGGAGCTGTTTTTT; CDR3aa: CASSFDWRGGPTGELFF
d_gene: TRBD2; abundance: NA; j_gene: TRBJ2-5; v_gene: TRBV5-1; CDR3nt: TGCGCCAGCAGCAGGGGACTAGCGGGGGCGCAAGAGACCCAGTACTTC; CDR3aa: CASSRGLAGAQETQYF
d_gene: NA; abundance: once; j_gene: TRBJ2-7; v_gene: TRBV14; CDR3nt: TGTGCCAGCAGCCTCAACAGGGTGCACGAGCAGTACTTC; CDR3aa: CASSLNRVHEQYF
d_gene: TRBD2; abundance: once; j_gene: TRBJ2-1; v_gene: TRBV7-2; CDR3nt: TGTGCCAGCAGCTTCTCGCTAGCGGGGAGCTACAATGAGCAGTTCTTC; CDR3aa: CASSFSLAGSYNEQFF
d_gene: NA; abundance: NA; j_gene: TRBJ2-5; v_gene: TRBV18; CDR3nt: TGTGCCAGCTCACCCGAGTACCAAGAGACCCAGTACTTC; CDR3aa: CASSPEYQETQYF
d_gene: NA; abundance: NA; j_gene: TRBJ2-5; v_gene: TRBV5-8; CDR3nt: TGTGCCAGCAGCTTGAACTACCAAGAGACCCAGTACTTC; CDR3aa: CASSLNYQETQYF
d_gene: NA; abundance: NA; j_gene: TRBJ1-1; v_gene: TRBV5-1; CDR3nt: TGCGCCAGCAGCTCGAGGGGGAAGGGAACTGAAGCTTTCTTT; CDR3aa: CASSSRGKGTEAFF
d_gene: NA; abundance: few; j_gene: TRBJ2-5; v_gene: TRBV19; CDR3nt: TGTGCCACCAAACTAGGGACTCGGGGCCCCCAAGAGACCCAGTACTTC; CDR3aa: CATKLGTRGPQETQYF
d_gene: NA; abundance: NA; j_gene: TRBJ2-2; v_gene: TRBV27; CDR3nt: TGTGCCAGCAGTCAGGGCCCCAAGAACACCGGGGAGCTGTTTTTT; CDR3aa: CASSQGPKNTGELFF
d_gene: TRBD1; abundance: NA; j_gene: TRBJ1-5; v_gene: TRBV27; CDR3nt: TGTGCCAGCAGTTTGCAGGGGGCTCGCAATCAGCCCCAGCATTTT; CDR3aa: CASSLQGARNQPQHF
d_gene: NA; abundance: NA; j_gene: TRBJ1-5; v_gene: TRBV19; CDR3nt: TGTGCCAGTAGCTCGGTATTGTATAGCAATCAGCCCCAGCATTTT; CDR3aa: CASSSVLYSNQPQHF
d_gene: TRBD2; abundance: NA; j_gene: TRBJ2-3; v_gene: TRBV3-1/TRBV3-2; CDR3nt: TGTGCCAGCAGCCAAGGACTAGCGGGGGGGCCTGGGACAGATACGCAGTATTTT; CDR3aa: CASSQGLAGGPGTDTQYF
d_gene: NA; abundance: NA; j_gene: TRBJ1-1; v_gene: TRBV10-3; CDR3nt: TGTGCCATCAGTGAGTCTGGGCCCATGAACACTGAAGCTTTCTTT; CDR3aa: CAISESGPMNTEAFF
d_gene: NA; abundance: NA; j_gene: TRBJ1-1; v_gene: TRBV7-8; CDR3nt: TGTGCCAGCAGCCCTAGCGAGGGCCTTCTGAACACTGAAGCTTTCTTT; CDR3aa: CASSPSEGLLNTEAFF
d_gene: TRBD1; abundance: many; j_gene: TRBJ2-1; v_gene: TRBV24-1; CDR3nt: TGTGCCACCAGTGATCTGGGACAGGGTGGTGAAGGGAATGAGCAGTTCTTC; CDR3aa: CATSDLGQGGEGNEQFF
d_gene: NA; abundance: NA; j_gene: TRBJ2-5; v_gene: TRBV6-5; CDR3nt: TGTGCCAGCAGTTACTCGACACAGTGGGAGACCCAGTACTTC; CDR3aa: CASSYSTQWETQYF
d_gene: NA; abundance: NA; j_gene: TRBJ2-7; v_gene: TRBV5-4; CDR3nt: TGTGCCAGCAGTTCCGGACAGGAGGGGAACTACGAGCAGTACTTC; CDR3aa: CASSSGQEGNYEQYF
d_gene: TRBD2; abundance: NA; j_gene: TRBJ2-3; v_gene: TRBV5-1; CDR3nt: TGCGCCAGCAGCTTGGGTTTTATGGCGGGGGAAGATACGCAGTATTTT; CDR3aa: CASSLGFMAGEDTQYF
d_gene: NA; abundance: NA; j_gene: TRBJ1-3; v_gene: TRBV25-1; CDR3nt: TGTGCCAGCACCGCGCCGGGATCTGGAAACACCATATATTTT; CDR3aa: CASTAPGSGNTIYF
d_gene: TRBD1; abundance: NA; j_gene: TRBJ1-4; v_gene: TRBV4-1; CDR3nt: TGCGCCAGCAGCCAAGGCGATCAGGGGGCGGCTGAAAAACTGTTTTTT; CDR3aa: CASSQGDQGAAEKLFF
d_gene: NA; abundance: NA; j_gene: TRBJ1-6; v_gene: TRBV28; CDR3nt: TGTGCCAGTCTACAGGAAGGATGGACGTCACCCCTCCACTTT; CDR3aa: CASLQEGWTSPLHF
d_gene: NA; abundance: NA; j_gene: TRBJ1-1; v_gene: TRBV9; CDR3nt: TGTGCCAGCAGCGTAGAGCGGAGCACTGAAGCTTTCTTT; CDR3aa: CASSVERSTEAFF
d_gene: NA; abundance: NA; j_gene: TRBJ1-6; v_gene: TRBV10-1; CDR3nt: TGCGCCAGCAGTGATGGGCAGAATTCACCCCTCCACTTT; CDR3aa: CASSDGQNSPLHF
d_gene: NA; abundance: NA; j_gene: TRBJ2-4; v_gene: TRBV5-6; CDR3nt: TGTGCCAGCAGCTTGGGTGCCGGGAACATTCAGTACTTC; CDR3aa: CASSLGAGNIQYF
d_gene: TRBD2; abundance: NA; j_gene: TRBJ2-7; v_gene: TRBV4-2; CDR3nt: TGTGCCAGCAGCCAAGAGTGGCGGGGGGTCTACGAGCAGTACTTC; CDR3aa: CASSQEWRGVYEQYF
d_gene: TRBD2; abundance: NA; j_gene: TRBJ2-6; v_gene: TRBV28; CDR3nt: TGTGCCAGCAGTTCCTTTAGCGGGGGGCTCTCTGGGGCCAACGTCCTGACTTTC; CDR3aa: CASSSFSGGLSGANVLTF
d_gene: TRBD2; abundance: NA; j_gene: TRBJ2-4; v_gene: TRBV4-2; CDR3nt: TGTGCCAGCAGCCCCGGACTAGCGGGGGCCGGGGCCAAAAACATTCAGTACTTC; CDR3aa: CASSPGLAGAGAKNIQYF
d_gene: NA; abundance: NA; j_gene: TRBJ1-2; v_gene: TRBV29-1; CDR3nt: TGCAGCGTTGAACGCAGCAGGGGCTATGGCTACACCTTC; CDR3aa: CSVERSRGYGYTF
d_gene: TRBD1; abundance: NA; j_gene: TRBJ2-7; v_gene: TRBV29-1; CDR3nt: TGCAGCGCGCGGGACAGGGTCCACGAGCAGTACTTC; CDR3aa: CSARDRVHEQYF
d_gene: NA; abundance: NA; j_gene: TRBJ1-4; v_gene: TRBV15; CDR3nt: TGTGCCACCAGCAGAGACTACAGGGAAAATGAAAAACTGTTTTTT; CDR3aa: CATSRDYRENEKLFF
d_gene: NA; abundance: NA; j_gene: TRBJ1-1; v_gene: TRBV30; CDR3nt: TGTGCCTGGAGTGTAAGAACAGGCACTGAAGCTTTCTTT; CDR3aa: CAWSVRTGTEAFF
d_gene: NA; abundance: NA; j_gene: TRBJ1-1; v_gene: TRBV10-2; CDR3nt: TGCGCCAGCAACGGTGGGACTGTTGAAGCTTTCTTT; CDR3aa: CASNGGTVEAFF
d_gene: NA; abundance: few; j_gene: TRBJ2-1; v_gene: TRBV29-1; CDR3nt: TGCAGCGTTGCCCACCCCAGGGGTGAGCAGTTCTTC; CDR3aa: CSVAHPRGEQFF
d_gene: TRBD1; abundance: NA; j_gene: TRBJ2-3; v_gene: TRBV19; CDR3nt: TGTGCCACGGGACAGGGGGCCACAGATACGCAGTATTTT; CDR3aa: CATGQGATDTQYF
d_gene: NA; abundance: few; j_gene: TRBJ1-2; v_gene: TRBV3-1/TRBV3-2; CDR3nt: TGTGCCAGCAGCCATGGACTTGCTGGCTACACCTTC; CDR3aa: CASSHGLAGYTF
d_gene: TRBD1; abundance: NA; j_gene: TRBJ2-7; v_gene: TRBV19; CDR3nt: TGTGCCAGTACCATCCAGGCAGGGGGAAGGTACGAGCAGTACTTC; CDR3aa: CASTIQAGGRYEQYF
d_gene: NA; abundance: NA; j_gene: TRBJ2-1; v_gene: TRBV6-1; CDR3nt: TGTGCCAGCAGTGAAATAGGGGGTTCCTACAATGAGCAGTTCTTC; CDR3aa: CASSEIGGSYNEQFF
d_gene: TRBD1; abundance: NA; j_gene: TRBJ1-6; v_gene: TRBV3-1/TRBV3-2; CDR3nt: TGTGCCAGCAGCCGAGGGGACAGGGTATATAATTCACCCCTCCACTTT; CDR3aa: CASSRGDRVYNSPLHF
d_gene: NA; abundance: NA; j_gene: TRBJ2-6; v_gene: TRBV3-1/TRBV3-2; CDR3nt: TGTGCCAGCACCCCCACAGGGGCCAACGTCCTGACTTTC; CDR3aa: CASTPTGANVLTF
d_gene: NA; abundance: NA; j_gene: TRBJ1-1; v_gene: TRBV5-1; CDR3nt: TGCGCCAGCAGCCGACAGAGTTCGAACACTGAAGCTTTCTTT; CDR3aa: CASSRQSSNTEAFF
d_gene: NA; abundance: few; j_gene: TRBJ1-4; v_gene: TRBV7-9; CDR3nt: TGTGCCAGCAGCCCGCCGGGACACATAAGGGAAAAACTGTTTTTT; CDR3aa: CASSPPGHIREKLFF
d_gene: TRBD2; abundance: NA; j_gene: TRBJ2-1; v_gene: TRBV2; CDR3nt: TGTGCCAGCAGTGAATGGGGTAGCGGGGGGGCCGTTGGGAATGAGCAGTTCTTC; CDR3aa: CASSEWGSGGAVGNEQFF
d_gene: NA; abundance: NA; j_gene: TRBJ1-4; v_gene: TRBV18; CDR3nt: TGTGCCAGCTCACCACGCCCGGGAAAGGGGGATGAAAAACTGTTTTTT; CDR3aa: CASSPRPGKGDEKLFF
d_gene: TRBD1; abundance: once; j_gene: TRBJ2-7; v_gene: TRBV24-1; CDR3nt: TGTGCCACCAGTGAAGACAGGGGAGACGAGCAGTACTTC; CDR3aa: CATSEDRGDEQYF
d_gene: NA; abundance: NA; j_gene: TRBJ2-4; v_gene: TRBV15; CDR3nt: TGTGCCACCAGCCCCGAGGTGTTATTAGCCAAAAACATTCAGTACTTC; CDR3aa: CATSPEVLLAKNIQYF
d_gene: TRBD1; abundance: NA; j_gene: TRBJ2-7; v_gene: TRBV6-5; CDR3nt: TGTGCCAGCAGTTACGGGGACAGCCCGACCTACGAGCAGTACTTC; CDR3aa: CASSYGDSPTYEQYF
d_gene: TRBD2; abundance: NA; j_gene: TRBJ2-1; v_gene: TRBV18; CDR3nt: TGTGCCAGCTCACTCCTACTCCGGGGGGGAGTCAAAAATGAGCAGTTCTTC; CDR3aa: CASSLLLRGGVKNEQFF
d_gene: TRBD2; abundance: NA; j_gene: TRBJ2-1; v_gene: TRBV28; CDR3nt: TGTGCCAGCAGTTCCCCTAGCGGGGGGGACATCAATGAGCAGTTCTTC; CDR3aa: CASSSPSGGDINEQFF